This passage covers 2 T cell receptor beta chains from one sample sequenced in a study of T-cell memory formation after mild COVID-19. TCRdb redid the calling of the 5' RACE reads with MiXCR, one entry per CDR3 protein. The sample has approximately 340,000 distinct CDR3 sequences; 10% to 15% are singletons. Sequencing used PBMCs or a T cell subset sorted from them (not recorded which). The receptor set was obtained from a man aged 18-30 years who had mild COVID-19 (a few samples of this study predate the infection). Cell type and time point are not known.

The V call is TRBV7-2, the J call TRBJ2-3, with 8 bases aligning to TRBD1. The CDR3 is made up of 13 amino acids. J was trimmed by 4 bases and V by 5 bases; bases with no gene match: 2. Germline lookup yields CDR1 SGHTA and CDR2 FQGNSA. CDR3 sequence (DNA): TGTGCCAGCAGCCCAGGGGGCGCAGATACGCAGTATTTT. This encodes CASSPGGADTQYF.

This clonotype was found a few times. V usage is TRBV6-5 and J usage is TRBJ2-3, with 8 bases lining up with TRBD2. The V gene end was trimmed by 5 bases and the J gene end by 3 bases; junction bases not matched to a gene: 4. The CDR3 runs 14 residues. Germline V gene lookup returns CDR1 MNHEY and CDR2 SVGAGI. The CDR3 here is CASSRTGGTDTQYF. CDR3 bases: TGTGCCAGCAGTAGGACGGGGGGGACAGATACGCAGTATTTT.